The entry below describes one T cell receptor (beta chain). This sample is part of a study of shared clonotypes between healthy human individuals. Trimming left V 5 bases short and J 3 bases short, with 13 bases between. The CDR3 consists of 14 residues. Germline V lookup: CDR1 SGHTA, CDR2 FQGNSA. The assay was immunoSEQ multiplex PCR, and TCRdb's table has in-frame clones only and misses some. The data contain 2 million to 2.5 million clones, 92% of them singletons. The receptor's source is a young man in good health. Some clones in this sample may be carry-over from other donors' samples. The rearrangement uses TRBV7-2 and TRBJ2-5; D call uncertain. Material for sequencing was naive CD4+ T cells from PBMCs. Indicated subset: CD45RA+ positively selected. CDR3 residues: CASSPGAAEETQYF. CDR3 nucleotides: TGTGCCAGCAGCCCCGGCGCGGCAGAAGAGACCCAGTACTTC.